The following is a T cell receptor beta chain sequence with its context. Its target antigen remains unknown. No base-level quality is on record; no much larger clone is a single base apart. These data are taken from a study of control samples from healthy donors and cancer patients (dated by TCRdb to 2018 to 2020). The germline V gene specifies LGHNA as CDR1 and YSLEER as CDR2. Germline trimming: 4 bases from V, 3 bases from J; junction bases outside gene matches: 1. CDR3 length: 14 amino acids, cysteine to phenylalanine. The DNA shown is the 42-base CDR3, in frame from base 1. Receptor libraries were prepared by the immunoSEQ multiplex PCR assay. As stored in TCRdb, this immuneACCESS dataset retains in-frame rearrangements with V and J assigned. A fraction of the clones does not appear; measured against another copy, unresolved V genes explain less than half of the discrepancy, and the remainder lacks a known reason. The sample has about 15,000 clones on record, approximately 80% of them singletons. The ten biggest clones cover under 20% of the sample.

The origin of this receptor is a female donor with lung cancer. The chain joins TRBV4-3 to TRBJ2-7, with TRBD2 identical over 12 junction bases. The sample was formalin-fixed, paraffin-embedded tissue. The CDR3 region: CASSRLAGDYEQYF. In nucleotide form, the sequence is TGCGCCAGCAGCCGACTAGCGGGAGACTACGAGCAGTACTTC.